One TCR beta chain is described in this entry. Trimming took off 2 bases at V and 0 bases at J, with 18 bases between the two ends. CDR3 length equals 18 residues. Germline V gene sequence: CDR1 SGHDT, CDR2 YYEEEE. In the PCR, 60 Vbeta and 13 Jbeta primers were used. Profiling relied on immunoSEQ multiplex PCR, and the TCRdb table lists in-frame clones only, not all of them. The table shows about 150,000 clones, with approximately 80% occurring only once. These data originate in a study of cytomegalovirus exposure and HLA in healthy donors. This clonotype was obtained from a woman in her 50s in good health and CMV-seropositive. The genes are TRBV5-6 and TRBJ1-3; D is undetermined. Sequenced: PBMCs. The CDR3 nucleotides read TGTGCCAGCAGCTTAGAGGGAAAATCTCCGACCTCTGGAAACACCATATATTTT. Translating gives CASSLEGKSPTSGNTIYF.